This T cell receptor (beta chain) was captured in a study of technical replicates of blood from a few donors. Only in-frame clones appear in the TCRdb table, and some are missing; sequencing was by immunoSEQ multiplex PCR. The profile shows 60,000 to 70,000 clones, roughly 98% of them singletons. J was trimmed by 1 base and V by 2 bases; bases with no gene match: 7. Germline-derived CDR1 and CDR2 are KGHSH and LQKENI. This CDR3 is 17 amino acids long. Sequenced: T cells isolated from PBMCs. The rearrangement links TRBV18 to TRBJ2-4, with 8 bases identical to TRBD2. This receptor was identified in a human donor in good health. The CDR3 region has the DNA TGTGCCAGCTCACCAAGGGAGCGGGAGAGTGCCAAAAACATTCAGTACTTC. Amino acid sequence: CASSPRERESAKNIQYF.